These T cell receptor beta chains were read from a single sample in a study of CD8 T cells in ankylosing spondylitis. TCRdb passed the 5' RACE reads through MiXCR, listing each CDR3 protein once. This sample yields around 150,000 distinct CDR3 sequences, of which about 7.3% are seen a single time; around 11% belongs to the top ten. Sequenced material: blood, either unsorted or a sorted T cell fraction (not recorded which). The receptor set was obtained from a female donor with ankylosing spondylitis or in good health (not recorded which). CDR3s include the opening cysteine and the closing phenylalanine or tryptophan. D genes are given only for firm matches. The listing skips clone size in some rows; elsewhere it reads once, few, many or a size class.

v_gene,abundance,d_gene,j_gene,CDR3aa,CDR3nt
TRBV6-2/TRBV6-3,-,TRBD1,TRBJ1-3,CASSSYGTGGENTIYF,TGTGCCAGCAGTTCCTACGGGACAGGGGGCGAAAACACCATATATTTT
TRBV9,many,-,TRBJ2-7,CASSVDGRQTYEQYF,TGTGCCAGCAGCGTAGACGGGAGACAAACCTACGAGCAGTACTTC
TRBV12-3/TRBV12-4,-,-,TRBJ2-1,CAGGVAENNEQFF,TGTGCAGGCGGGGTAGCGGAAAACAATGAGCAGTTCTTC
TRBV7-9,many,-,TRBJ1-6,CASSVDSGNSPLHF,TGTGCCAGCAGCGTGGACAGTGGAAATTCACCCCTCCACTTT
TRBV7-6,few,-,TRBJ1-1,CASSRQVQAEAFF,TGTGCCAGCAGCAGACAGGTCCAGGCTGAAGCTTTCTTT
TRBV20-1,many,-,TRBJ2-1,CSARDFGAEGYNEQFF,TGCAGTGCTAGAGACTTCGGGGCAGAGGGGTACAATGAGCAGTTCTTC
TRBV6-1,-,TRBD1,TRBJ2-5,CASSGSGGVEQETQYF,TGTGCCAGCAGTGGATCAGGGGGTGTGGAACAAGAGACCCAGTACTTC
TRBV25-1,many,-,TRBJ2-3,CASSTGRVRTDTQYF,TGTGCCAGCAGCACAGGGCGGGTACGCACAGATACGCAGTATTTT
TRBV5-1,many,-,TRBJ1-2,CASSLAAGRDNYGYTF,TGCGCCAGCAGCTTGGCCGCGGGCCGGGATAACTATGGCTACACCTTC
TRBV29-1,many,TRBD2,TRBJ2-5,CSVAGLPGETQYF,TGCAGCGTGGCGGGACTACCTGGAGAGACCCAGTACTTC
TRBV5-5,many,-,TRBJ2-7,CASSTQWGYEQYF,TGTGCCAGCAGCACCCAGTGGGGCTACGAGCAGTACTTC
TRBV4-3,many,-,TRBJ1-2,CASSQDRWGNYGYTF,TGCGCCAGCAGCCAAGATAGGTGGGGGAACTATGGCTACACCTTC
TRBV20-1,many,TRBD1,TRBJ1-1,CRGQGGTEAFF,TGCAGGGGACAGGGAGGGACTGAAGCTTTCTTT
TRBV3-1,few,-,TRBJ1-2,CASSQDNAVSGGYTF,TGTGCCAGCAGCCAAGATAACGCGGTTTCAGGCGGCTACACCTTC
TRBV12-3/TRBV12-4,many,TRBD1,TRBJ2-1,CASSRRGTGDRNEQFF,TGTGCCAGCAGTCGACGGGGGACAGGGGATAGGAATGAGCAGTTCTTC
TRBV6-2/TRBV6-3,many,-,TRBJ1-5,CASSPLGGTNQPQHF,TGTGCCAGCAGCCCTCTAGGGGGAACAAATCAGCCCCAGCATTTT
TRBV27,-,TRBD1,TRBJ2-2,CASSFGTGGNTGELFF,TGTGCCAGCAGTTTTGGGACAGGGGGTAACACCGGGGAGCTGTTTTTT
TRBV2,many,-,TRBJ1-1,CASETPNTEAFF,TGTGCCAGCGAAACACCGAACACTGAAGCTTTCTTT
TRBV25-1,many,TRBD1,TRBJ2-2,CASNGQASAGELFF,TGTGCCAGCAATGGACAGGCCTCAGCCGGGGAGCTGTTTTTT
TRBV5-5,many,-,TRBJ1-3,CASSFGRTSGNTIYF,TGTGCCAGCAGCTTCGGGCGGACTTCTGGAAACACCATATATTTT
TRBV4-1,-,-,TRBJ2-2,CASSHNSGSGELFF,TGCGCCAGCAGCCATAACTCAGGTAGCGGGGAGCTGTTTTTT
TRBV29-1,-,-,TRBJ2-3,CSARKDSASTDTQYF,TGCAGCGCACGAAAGGACAGCGCAAGCACAGATACGCAGTATTTT
TRBV10-3,many,-,TRBJ1-5,CAISRGPDQPQHF,TGTGCCATCAGCAGGGGACCTGATCAGCCCCAGCATTTT
TRBV20-1,many,TRBD2,TRBJ2-1,CSASRGDFYNEQFF,TGCAGTGCTAGCCGGGGGGATTTTTACAATGAGCAGTTCTTC
TRBV20-1,few,-,TRBJ2-7,CSASGDGIPYEQYF,TGCAGTGCTAGTGGGGATGGGATCCCATACGAGCAGTACTTC
TRBV4-2,-,-,TRBJ2-3,CASSLGQGSQDTQYF,TGTGCCAGCAGCCTCGGGCAGGGGTCCCAAGATACGCAGTATTTT
TRBV20-1,many,TRBD1,TRBJ1-2,CSARPGQGEAGYTF,TGCAGTGCTAGACCGGGACAGGGGGAAGCTGGCTACACCTTC
TRBV5-6,many,-,TRBJ2-2,CATRLRGDTGELFF,TGTGCCACCCGGTTGAGGGGGGACACCGGGGAGCTGTTTTTT
TRBV2,many,TRBD1,TRBJ2-7,CASKTGTRTSYEQYF,TGTGCCAGCAAGACAGGGACGCGGACGTCGTACGAGCAGTACTTC
TRBV4-3,many,-,TRBJ2-7,CASSPRPGDYEQYF,TGCGCCAGCAGCCCTCGTCCGGGGGACTACGAGCAGTACTTC
TRBV20-1,many,-,TRBJ1-2,CSARGRGSYGYTF,TGCAGTGCTAGAGGCAGGGGAAGCTATGGCTACACCTTC
TRBV30,-,TRBD1,TRBJ2-2,CAWGQGVGELFF,TGTGCCTGGGGACAGGGTGTCGGGGAGCTGTTTTTT
TRBV7-2,many,-,TRBJ1-4,CASSARGANEKLFF,TGTGCCAGCAGCGCCCGGGGGGCTAATGAAAAACTGTTTTTT
TRBV13,-,TRBD2,TRBJ2-5,CASRAGTSLKETQYF,TGTGCCAGCAGGGCCGGGACTAGCCTAAAGGAGACCCAGTACTTC
TRBV29-1,many,-,TRBJ2-2,CSVGDLYTGELFF,TGCAGCGTTGGAGATTTATACACCGGGGAGCTGTTTTTT
TRBV9,many,TRBD2,TRBJ2-5,CASSPQLAGTQETQYF,TGTGCCAGCAGCCCCCAACTAGCGGGTACCCAAGAGACCCAGTACTTC
TRBV7-2,many,-,TRBJ1-5,CASSLARRSNQPQHF,TGTGCCAGCAGCTTAGCGCGGCGTAGCAATCAGCCCCAGCATTTT
TRBV20-1,many,-,TRBJ2-5,CSAILDSLQETQYF,TGCAGTGCAATCCTGGACTCCCTCCAAGAGACCCAGTACTTC